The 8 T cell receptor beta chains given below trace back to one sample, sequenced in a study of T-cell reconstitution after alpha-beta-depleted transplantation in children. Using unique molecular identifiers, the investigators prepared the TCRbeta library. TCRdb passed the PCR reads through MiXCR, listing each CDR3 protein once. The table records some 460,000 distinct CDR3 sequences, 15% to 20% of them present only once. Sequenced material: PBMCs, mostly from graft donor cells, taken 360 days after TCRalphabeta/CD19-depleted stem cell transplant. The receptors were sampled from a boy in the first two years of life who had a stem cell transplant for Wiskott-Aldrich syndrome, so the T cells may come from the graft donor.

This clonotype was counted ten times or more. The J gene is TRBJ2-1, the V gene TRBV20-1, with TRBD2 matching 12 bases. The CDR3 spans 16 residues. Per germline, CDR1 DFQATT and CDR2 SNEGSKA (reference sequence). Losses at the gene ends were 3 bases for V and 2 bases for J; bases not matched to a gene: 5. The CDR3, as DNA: TGCAGTGCTAGGGGTCCTAGCGGGAGGGCCTACAATGAGCAGTTCTTC. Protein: CSARGPSGRAYNEQFF.

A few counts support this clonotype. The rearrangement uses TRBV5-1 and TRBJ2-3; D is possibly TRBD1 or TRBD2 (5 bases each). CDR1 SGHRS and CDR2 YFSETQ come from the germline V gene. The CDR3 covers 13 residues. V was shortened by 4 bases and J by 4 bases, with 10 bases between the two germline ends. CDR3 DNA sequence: TGCGCCAGCAGCCGGGACGCGGCAGATACGCAGTATTTT. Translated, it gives CASSRDAADTQYF.

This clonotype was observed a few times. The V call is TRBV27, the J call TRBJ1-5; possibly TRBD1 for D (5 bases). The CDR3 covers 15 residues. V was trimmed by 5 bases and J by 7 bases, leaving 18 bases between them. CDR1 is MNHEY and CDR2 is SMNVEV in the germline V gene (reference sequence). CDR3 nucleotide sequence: TGTGCCAGCAGTCGGGGGGACCTTACGGGGCAGCCCCAGCATTTT. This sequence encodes CASSRGDLTGQPQHF.

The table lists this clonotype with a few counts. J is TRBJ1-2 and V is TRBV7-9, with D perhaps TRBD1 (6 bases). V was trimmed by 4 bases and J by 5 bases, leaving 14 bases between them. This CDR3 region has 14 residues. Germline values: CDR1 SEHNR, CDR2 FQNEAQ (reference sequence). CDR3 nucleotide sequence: TGTGCCAGCAGCTACCGGGACAAGAGATATGGCTACACCTTC. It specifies CASSYRDKRYGYTF.

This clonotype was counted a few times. DNA for the CDR3: TGCGCCAGCAGCCAAGAGCCCGGGACAGACTACGAGCAGTACTTC. This gives the protein CASSQEPGTDYEQYF. The chain joins TRBV4-3 to TRBJ2-7, with TRBD1 matching over 7 bases. Per the germline V gene, CDR1 is LGHNA and CDR2 is YSLEER. V lost 0 bases to trimming and J lost 3 bases; unmatched junction nucleotides: 5. The CDR3 runs 15 residues.

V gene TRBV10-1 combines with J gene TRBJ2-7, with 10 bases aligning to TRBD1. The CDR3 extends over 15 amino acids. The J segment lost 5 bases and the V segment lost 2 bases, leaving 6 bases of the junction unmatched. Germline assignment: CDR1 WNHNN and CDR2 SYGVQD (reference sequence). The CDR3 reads CASSERGTGVDEQYF. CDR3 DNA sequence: TGCGCCAGCAGTGAGAGAGGGACAGGGGTAGACGAGCAGTACTTC.

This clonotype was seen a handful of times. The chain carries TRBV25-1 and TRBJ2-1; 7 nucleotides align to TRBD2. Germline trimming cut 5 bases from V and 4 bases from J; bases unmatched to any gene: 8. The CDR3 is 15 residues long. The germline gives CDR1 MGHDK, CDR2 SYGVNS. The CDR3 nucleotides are TGTGCCAGCAGTCCCCTCGGGAGGTCTTACAATGAGCAGTTCTTC. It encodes CASSPLGRSYNEQFF.

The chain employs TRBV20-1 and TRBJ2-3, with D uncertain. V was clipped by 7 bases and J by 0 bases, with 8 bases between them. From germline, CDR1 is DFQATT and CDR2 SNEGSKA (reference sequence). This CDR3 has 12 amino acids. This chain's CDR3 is CSVHTSTDTQYF. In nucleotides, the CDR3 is TGCAGTGTGCACACTAGCACAGATACGCAGTATTTT.